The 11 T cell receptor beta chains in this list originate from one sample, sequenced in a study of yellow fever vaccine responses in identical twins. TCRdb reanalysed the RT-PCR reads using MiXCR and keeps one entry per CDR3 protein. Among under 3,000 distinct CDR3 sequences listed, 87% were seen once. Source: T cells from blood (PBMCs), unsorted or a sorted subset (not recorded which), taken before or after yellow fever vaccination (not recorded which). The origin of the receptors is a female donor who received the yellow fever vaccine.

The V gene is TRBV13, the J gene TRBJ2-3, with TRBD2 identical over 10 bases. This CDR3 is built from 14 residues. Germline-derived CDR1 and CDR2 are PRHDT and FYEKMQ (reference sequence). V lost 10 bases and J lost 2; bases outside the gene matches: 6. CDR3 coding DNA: TGTGCCACCCTAGCGGGGGCCTACACAGATACGCAGTATTTT. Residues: CATLAGAYTDTQYF.

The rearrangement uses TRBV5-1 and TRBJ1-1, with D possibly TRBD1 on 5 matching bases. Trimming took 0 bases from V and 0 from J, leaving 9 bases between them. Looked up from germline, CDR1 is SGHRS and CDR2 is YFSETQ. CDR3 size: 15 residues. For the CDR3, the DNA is TGCGCCAGCAGCTTGGGGGGGACGGTGAACACTGAAGCTTTCTTT. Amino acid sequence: CASSLGGTVNTEAFF.

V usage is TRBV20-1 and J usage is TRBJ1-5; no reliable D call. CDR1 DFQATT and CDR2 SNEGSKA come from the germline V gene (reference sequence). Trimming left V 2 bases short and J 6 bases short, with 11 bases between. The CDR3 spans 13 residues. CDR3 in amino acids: CSARPGTFQPQHF. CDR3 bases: TGCAGTGCTAGACCAGGAACTTTTCAGCCCCAGCATTTT.

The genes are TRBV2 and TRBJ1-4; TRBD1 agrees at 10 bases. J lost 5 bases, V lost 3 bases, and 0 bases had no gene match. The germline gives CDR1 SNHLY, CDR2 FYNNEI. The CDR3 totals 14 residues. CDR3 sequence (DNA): TGTGCCAGCAGTGAGACAGGGGGCAATGAAAAACTGTTTTTT. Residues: CASSETGGNEKLFF.

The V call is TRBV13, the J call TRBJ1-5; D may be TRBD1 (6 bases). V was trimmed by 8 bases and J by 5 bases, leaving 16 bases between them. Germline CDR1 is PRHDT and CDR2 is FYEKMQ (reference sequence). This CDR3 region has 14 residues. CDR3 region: CASGGLVGDQPQHF. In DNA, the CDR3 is TGTGCCAGCGGGGGCTTGGTAGGGGATCAGCCCCAGCATTTT.

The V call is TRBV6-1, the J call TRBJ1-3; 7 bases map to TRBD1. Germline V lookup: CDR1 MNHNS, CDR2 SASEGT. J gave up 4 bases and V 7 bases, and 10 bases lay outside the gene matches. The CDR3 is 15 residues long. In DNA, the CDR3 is TGTGCCAGCACAAAGGACAGGTCGGGAGGAAACACCATATATTTT. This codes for CASTKDRSGGNTIYF.

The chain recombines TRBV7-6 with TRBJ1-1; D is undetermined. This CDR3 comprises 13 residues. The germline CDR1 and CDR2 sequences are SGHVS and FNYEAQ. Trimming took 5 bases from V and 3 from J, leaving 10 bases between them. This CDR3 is CASSGKGDTEAFF. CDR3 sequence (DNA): TGTGCCAGCAGCGGAAAGGGTGACACTGAAGCTTTCTTT. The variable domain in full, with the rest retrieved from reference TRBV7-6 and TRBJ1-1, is GAGVSQSPRYKVTKRGQDVALRCDPISGHVSLYWYRQALGQGPEFLTYFNYEAQQDKSGLPNDRFSAERPEGSISTLTIQRTEQRDSAMYRCASSGKGDTEAFFGQGTRLTVV.

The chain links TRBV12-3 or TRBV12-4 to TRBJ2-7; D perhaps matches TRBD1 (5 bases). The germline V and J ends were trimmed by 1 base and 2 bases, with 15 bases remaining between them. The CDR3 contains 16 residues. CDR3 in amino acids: CASSLGRTRGTYEQYF. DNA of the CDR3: TGTGCCAGCAGTTTAGGAAGGACAAGGGGTACCTACGAGCAGTACTTC.

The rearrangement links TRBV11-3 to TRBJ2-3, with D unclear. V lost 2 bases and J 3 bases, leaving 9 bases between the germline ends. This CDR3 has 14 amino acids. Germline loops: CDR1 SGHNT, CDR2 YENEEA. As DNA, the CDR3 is TGTGCCAGCAGCTTATTGACCTCAACAGATACGCAGTATTTT. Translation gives CASSLLTSTDTQYF.

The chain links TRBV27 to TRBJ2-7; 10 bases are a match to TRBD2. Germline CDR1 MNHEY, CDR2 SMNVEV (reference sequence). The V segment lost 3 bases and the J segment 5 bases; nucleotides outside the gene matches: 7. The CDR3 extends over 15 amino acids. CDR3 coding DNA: TGTGCCAGCAGTTTGCTTAGCGGGGGGTTCCACGAGCAGTACGTC. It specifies CASSLLSGGFHEQYV.

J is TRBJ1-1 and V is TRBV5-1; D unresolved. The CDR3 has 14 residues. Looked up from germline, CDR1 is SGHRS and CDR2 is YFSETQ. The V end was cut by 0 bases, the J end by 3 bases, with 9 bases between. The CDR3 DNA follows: TGCGCCAGCAGCTTGGGGTTGCCTGACACTGAAGCTTTCTTT. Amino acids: CASSLGLPDTEAFF.